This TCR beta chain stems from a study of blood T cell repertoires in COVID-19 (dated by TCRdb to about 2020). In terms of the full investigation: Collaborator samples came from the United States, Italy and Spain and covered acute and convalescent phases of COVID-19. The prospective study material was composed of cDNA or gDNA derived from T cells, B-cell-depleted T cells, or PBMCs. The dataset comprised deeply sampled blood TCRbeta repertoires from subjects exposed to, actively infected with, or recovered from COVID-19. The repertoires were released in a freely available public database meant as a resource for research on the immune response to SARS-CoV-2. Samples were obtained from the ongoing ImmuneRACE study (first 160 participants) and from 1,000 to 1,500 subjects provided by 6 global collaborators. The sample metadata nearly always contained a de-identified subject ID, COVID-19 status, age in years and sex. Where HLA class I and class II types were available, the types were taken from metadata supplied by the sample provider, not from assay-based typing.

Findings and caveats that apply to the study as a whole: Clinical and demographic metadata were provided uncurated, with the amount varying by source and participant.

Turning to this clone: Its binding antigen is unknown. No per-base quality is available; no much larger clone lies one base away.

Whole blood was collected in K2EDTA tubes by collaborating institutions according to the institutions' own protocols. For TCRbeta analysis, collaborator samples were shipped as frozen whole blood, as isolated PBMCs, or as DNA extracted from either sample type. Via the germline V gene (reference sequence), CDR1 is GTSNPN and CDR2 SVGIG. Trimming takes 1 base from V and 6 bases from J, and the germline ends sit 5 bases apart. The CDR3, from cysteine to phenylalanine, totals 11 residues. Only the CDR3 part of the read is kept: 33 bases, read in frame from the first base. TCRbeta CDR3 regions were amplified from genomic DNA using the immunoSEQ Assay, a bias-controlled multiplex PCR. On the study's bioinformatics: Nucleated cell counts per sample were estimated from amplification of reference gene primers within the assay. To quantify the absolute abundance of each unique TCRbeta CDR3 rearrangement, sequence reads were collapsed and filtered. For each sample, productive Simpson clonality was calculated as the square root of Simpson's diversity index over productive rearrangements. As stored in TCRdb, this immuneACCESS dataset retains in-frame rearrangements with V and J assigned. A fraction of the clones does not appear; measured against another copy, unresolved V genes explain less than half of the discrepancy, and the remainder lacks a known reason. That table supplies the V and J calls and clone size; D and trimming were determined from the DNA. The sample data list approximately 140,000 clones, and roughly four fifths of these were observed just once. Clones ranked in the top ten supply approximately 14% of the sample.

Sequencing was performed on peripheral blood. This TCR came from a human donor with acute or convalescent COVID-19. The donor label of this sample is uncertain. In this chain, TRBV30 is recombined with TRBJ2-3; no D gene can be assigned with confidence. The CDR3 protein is CAWSAGDTQYF. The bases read TGTGCCTGGAGTGCGGGTGATACGCAGTATTTT.